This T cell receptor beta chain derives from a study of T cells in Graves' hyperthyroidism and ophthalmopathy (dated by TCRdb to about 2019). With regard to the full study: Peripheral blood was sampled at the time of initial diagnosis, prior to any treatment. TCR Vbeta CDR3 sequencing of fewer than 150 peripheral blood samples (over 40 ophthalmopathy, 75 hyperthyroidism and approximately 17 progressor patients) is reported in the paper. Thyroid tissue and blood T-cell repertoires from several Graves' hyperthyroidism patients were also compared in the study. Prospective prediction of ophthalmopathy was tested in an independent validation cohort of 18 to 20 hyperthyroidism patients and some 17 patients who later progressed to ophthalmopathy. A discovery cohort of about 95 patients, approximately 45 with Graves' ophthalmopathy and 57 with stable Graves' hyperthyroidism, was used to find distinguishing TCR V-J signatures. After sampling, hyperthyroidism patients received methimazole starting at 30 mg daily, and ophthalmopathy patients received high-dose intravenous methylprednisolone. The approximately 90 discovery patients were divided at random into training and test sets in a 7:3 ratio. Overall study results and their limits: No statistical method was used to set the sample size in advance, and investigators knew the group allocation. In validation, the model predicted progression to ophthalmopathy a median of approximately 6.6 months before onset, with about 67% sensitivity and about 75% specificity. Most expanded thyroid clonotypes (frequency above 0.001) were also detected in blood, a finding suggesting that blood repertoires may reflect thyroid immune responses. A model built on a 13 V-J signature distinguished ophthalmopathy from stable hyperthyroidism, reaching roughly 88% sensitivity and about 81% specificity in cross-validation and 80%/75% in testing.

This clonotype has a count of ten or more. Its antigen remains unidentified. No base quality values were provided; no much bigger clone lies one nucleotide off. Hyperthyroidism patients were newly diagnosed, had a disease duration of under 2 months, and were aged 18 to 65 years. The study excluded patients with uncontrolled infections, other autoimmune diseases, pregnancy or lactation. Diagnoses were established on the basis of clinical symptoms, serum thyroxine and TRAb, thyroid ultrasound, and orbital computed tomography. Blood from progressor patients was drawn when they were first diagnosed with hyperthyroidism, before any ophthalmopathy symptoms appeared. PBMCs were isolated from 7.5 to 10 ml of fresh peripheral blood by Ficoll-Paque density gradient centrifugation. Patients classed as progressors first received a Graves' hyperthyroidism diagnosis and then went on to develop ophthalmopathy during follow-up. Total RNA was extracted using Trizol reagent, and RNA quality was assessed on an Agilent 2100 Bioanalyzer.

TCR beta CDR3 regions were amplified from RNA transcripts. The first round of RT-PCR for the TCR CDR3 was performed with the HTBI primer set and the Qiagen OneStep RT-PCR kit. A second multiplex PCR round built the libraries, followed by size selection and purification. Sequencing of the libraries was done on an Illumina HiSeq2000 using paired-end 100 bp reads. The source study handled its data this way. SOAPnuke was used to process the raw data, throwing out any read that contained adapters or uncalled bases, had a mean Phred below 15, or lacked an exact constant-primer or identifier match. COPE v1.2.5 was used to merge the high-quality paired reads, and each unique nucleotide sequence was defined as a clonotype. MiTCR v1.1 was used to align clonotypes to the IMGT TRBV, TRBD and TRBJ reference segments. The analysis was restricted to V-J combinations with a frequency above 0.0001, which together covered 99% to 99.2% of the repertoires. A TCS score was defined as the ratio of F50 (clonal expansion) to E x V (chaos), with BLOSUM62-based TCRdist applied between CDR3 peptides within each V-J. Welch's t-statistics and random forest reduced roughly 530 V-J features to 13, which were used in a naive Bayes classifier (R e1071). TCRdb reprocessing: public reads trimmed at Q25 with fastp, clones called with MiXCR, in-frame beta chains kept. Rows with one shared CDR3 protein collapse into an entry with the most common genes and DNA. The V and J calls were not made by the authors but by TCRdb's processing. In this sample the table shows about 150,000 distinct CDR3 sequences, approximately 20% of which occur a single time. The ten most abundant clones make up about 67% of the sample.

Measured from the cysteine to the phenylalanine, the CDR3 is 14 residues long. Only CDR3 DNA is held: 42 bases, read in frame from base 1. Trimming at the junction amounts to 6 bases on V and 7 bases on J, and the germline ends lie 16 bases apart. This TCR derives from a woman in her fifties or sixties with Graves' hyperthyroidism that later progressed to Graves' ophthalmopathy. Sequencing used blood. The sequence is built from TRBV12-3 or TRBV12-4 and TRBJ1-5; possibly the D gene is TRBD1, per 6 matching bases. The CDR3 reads CASSAVGGHQPQHF. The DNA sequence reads TGTGCCAGCAGCGCAGTCGGGGGGCACCAGCCCCAGCATTTT.